This T cell receptor beta chain was sequenced in a study of identical twins. A universal primer site was added by template switching, and unique molecular identifiers were carried by the cDNA. TCRdb recomputed calls from the 5' RACE reads with MiXCR, one row per CDR3 protein. The repertoire holds about 660,000 distinct CDR3 sequences, with about 9.4% as singletons. Each donor was a healthy Caucasian. Germline assignment: CDR1 SGDLS and CDR2 YYNGEE. The CDR3 contains 13 residues. The V end lost 6 bases, the J end lost 0 bases, and 9 bases lay between the germline ends. These data were also filed under a second study, of yellow fever vaccine responses in identical twins.

The source of this sequence is a woman in her late teens or twenties in good health. Input material: PBMCs. The chain employs TRBV9 and TRBJ2-5, with D tentatively TRBD1 or TRBD2 (5 bases each). This chain's CDR3 is CASNRGNQETQYF. CDR3 DNA sequence: TGTGCCAGCAACCGGGGCAACCAAGAGACCCAGTACTTC.